The clone carrying this TCR beta chain was counted only a few times. Libraries were prepared by immunoSEQ multiplex PCR; TCRdb keeps only in-frame clonotypes and omits some of them. The sample yields 250,000 to 300,000 clones, over 75% seen once. The sample originates from a study of blood T cell repertoires in COVID-19. Trimming removed 3 bases from V and 5 bases from J, with 13 bases in between. This CDR3 contains 15 residues. Looked up from germline, CDR1 is MDHEN and CDR2 is SYDVKM. This chain connects TRBV28 to TRBJ1-4; D not certain. The sample comprised peripheral blood. The sequence was collected from a man aged 45-65 years with active or convalescent COVID-19. The CDR3 sequence is CASSLVEPLNEKLFF. CDR3 bases: TGTGCCAGCAGTTTGGTAGAGCCCCTGAATGAAAAACTGTTTTTT.